This TCR beta chain comes out of a study of human T cells and chemical hapten exposure. Looking at the study overall: DPC at 2% was the sensitizing agent, placed on 2 cm by 2 cm of upper inner arm skin. For the approximately 23-week duration of the study, patients were given weekly doses of diphenylcyclopropenone on the scalp. DPC 0.01% went on the upper back by patch test, with reading at 6 days.

Losses at the gene ends were 1 base for V and 10 bases for J; bases not matched to a gene: 15. The CDR3 runs 16 residues. As for time point: pre-sensitization, week 0. Treatment meaning: therapeutic diphenylcyclopropenone sensitization with weekly scalp DPC. Venepuncture was done earlier than the placement of each patch test. This clonotype was seen a handful of times. Using its own MiXCR run on the RACE reads, TCRdb lists one record per CDR3 protein. Seen here are a few hundred thousand distinct CDR3 sequences, approximately 8.4% observed once, and the top ten hold roughly 2.5%. This receptor was taken from a woman in her thirties or forties with alopecia areata. Some clones in this sample may be carry-over from other donors' samples. The J gene is TRBJ1-1, the V gene TRBV12-3 or TRBV12-4; 7 nucleotides agree with TRBD1. Here the sequenced sample was whole blood, taken in connection with sensitization to the hapten diphenylcyclopropenone (DPC). The CDR3 sequence is CASSLDYTGAPPAAFF. The CDR3 nucleotides are TGTGCCAGCAGTTTAGATTACACAGGGGCTCCTCCTGCAGCTTTCTTT.